This T cell receptor (beta chain) was obtained from a study of T cell responses to AZD1222 COVID-19 vaccine. Study findings and constraints: Among vaccine-associated CD4 TCRs, coverage spanned spike, with dominance at 160-218 and 743-854. The study sampled repertoires only after the peak T cell response. It should be noted that donors were predominantly white British and more often female, and clonal diversity was possibly underestimated.

As regards this clone: Its antigen is still unknown.

Libraries were prepared by immunoSEQ multiplex PCR; TCRdb keeps only in-frame clonotypes and omits some of them. The repertoire holds approximately 190,000 clones, with 90% to 95% as singletons. This material consisted of peripheral blood, taken on day 0 of AZD1222 vaccination. The clonotype comes from an adult in good health.

Written as DNA, the CDR3 is TGTGCCAGCAGCCCCGGGACAGGGCTAGCGGGAGCGTGGGAGCAGTACTTC. It specifies CASSPGTGLAGAWEQYF. The chain is built from TRBV7-2 and TRBJ2-7; D possibly corresponds to TRBD2 (10 bases). From germline, CDR1 is SGHTA and CDR2 FQGNSA. This CDR3 has 17 amino acids. Trimming pared 5 bases from V and 7 bases from J, leaving 27 bases between.